This T cell receptor (beta chain) derives from a study of cytomegalovirus exposure and HLA in healthy donors. Regarding the study as a whole: Reports indicate that TCR beta sequences accurately predicted the HLA-A and HLA-B alleles of most subjects.

Germline CDR1 SEHNR, CDR2 FQNEAQ (reference sequence). The CDR3 length is 16 residues, termini included. The PCR used 60 Vbeta and 13 Jbeta primers. Sequencing was performed with immunoSEQ multiplex PCR; in TCRdb, only in-frame clones are kept and a portion is missing. Among around 180,000 clones listed, approximately 80% were seen once. Of note for this clone: As yet, its antigen is unknown. The limits of the CDR3 on the DNA are not certain, so only TCRdb's listed CDR3 is given.

Each of the donors was a healthy bone marrow donor. V is TRBV7-9 and J is TRBJ1-2; TRBD1 reflects the table's D call only, with no check against the DNA. This TCR was recovered from a woman in her forties in good health and CMV-seronegative. Sequenced sample: PBMCs. This CDR3 reads CASSLVAGGTGVATSF.